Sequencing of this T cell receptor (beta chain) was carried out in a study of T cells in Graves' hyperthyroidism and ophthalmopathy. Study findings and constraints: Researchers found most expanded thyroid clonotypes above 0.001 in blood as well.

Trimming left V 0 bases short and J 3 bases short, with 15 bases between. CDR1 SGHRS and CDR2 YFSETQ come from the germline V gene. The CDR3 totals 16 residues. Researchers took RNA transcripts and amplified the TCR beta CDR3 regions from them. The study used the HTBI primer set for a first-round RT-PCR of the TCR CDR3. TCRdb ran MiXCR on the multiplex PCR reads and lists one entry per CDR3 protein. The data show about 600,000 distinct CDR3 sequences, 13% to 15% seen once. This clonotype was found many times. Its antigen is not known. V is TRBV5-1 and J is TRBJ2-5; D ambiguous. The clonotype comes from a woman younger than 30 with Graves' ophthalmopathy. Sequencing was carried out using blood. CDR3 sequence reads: CASSLAPTAPEETQYF. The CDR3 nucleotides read TGCGCCAGCAGCTTGGCTCCGACTGCACCAGAAGAGACCCAGTACTTC.